The sequence of this T cell receptor beta chain was determined in a study of cytomegalovirus exposure and HLA in healthy donors. As for the study in general: In a previous analysis, some 120 million unique TCR beta sequences were found from 170 million or so T cells. Genotyping showed around 80% of roughly 400 donors falling in the Caucasian-associated ancestry cluster. Study results and limitations: The authors later found most CMV-associated TCR beta chains appeared HLA-restricted. Presence/absence analyses rested on an assumption that sequencing depth was roughly uniform across donors.

Primers for the PCR totalled 60 Vbeta and 13 Jbeta. Some clones are missing from TCRdb's copy, which holds only in-frame ones; the method was immunoSEQ multiplex PCR. Listed are approximately 79,000 clones; 4% to 5.5% falls within the top ten. Worth noting for this clone: Its antigen is not identified.

V lost 6 bases to trimming and J lost 4 bases, with 16 bases between them. The CDR3 is 15 amino acids. The germline CDR1 and CDR2 sequences are MNHEY and SVGAGI. This chain uses TRBV6-5 with TRBJ1-5; D is unresolved. This receptor was identified in a man between 40 and 49 years old in good health and CMV-seronegative. What was sequenced was PBMCs. CDR3 residues: CASSQRRSGNQPQHF. The CDR3 nucleotides read TGTGCCAGCAGCCAGCGACGCAGCGGTAATCAGCCCCAGCATTTT.